The 20 T cell receptor beta chains below were found in one sample sequenced in a study of blood T cell repertoires in COVID-19. The method was immunoSEQ multiplex PCR; TCRdb's version includes in-frame clones alone and lacks a portion of them. Here the sample spans tens of thousands of clones, 88% being singletons. Sequencing was done on a sample of peripheral blood. The receptors were gathered from a middle-aged man with acute or convalescent COVID-19.

The rearrangement links TRBV19 to TRBJ2-7; D is unresolved. The CDR3 has 15 residues. Between the trimmed V and J ends, which lost 3 bases and 0 bases, there was a span of 12 bases. From germline, CDR1 is LNHDA and CDR2 SQIVND (reference sequence). Here the CDR3 reads CASSMSVAGSYEQYF. CDR3 DNA: TGTGCCAGTAGTATGTCCGTGGCAGGCTCCTACGAGCAGTACTTC.

CDR3 coding DNA: TGTGCCAGCAGCCAAAGGGTAGCGGGGTCCGGGGAGCTGTTTTTT. It translates to CASSQRVAGSGELFF. The chain recombines TRBV3-1 (or the pseudogene TRBV3-2) with TRBJ2-2, with 8 bases aligning to TRBD2. This CDR3 comprises 15 residues. Germline CDR1 is LGHDT and CDR2 is YNNKEL (reference sequence). J lost 6 bases, V lost 2 bases, and 5 bases had no gene match.

The CDR3 DNA reads as TGTGCCAGCAGCGTGGATACAGGCCTCTACAATGAGCAGTTCTTC. Translated: CASSVDTGLYNEQFF. The J gene is TRBJ2-1, the V gene TRBV9; weak D call: TRBD1 (5 bases). Germline V lookup: CDR1 SGDLS, CDR2 YYNGEE. V lost 2 bases, J lost 3 bases, and 12 bases lay in between. The CDR3 consists of 15 residues.

The chain carries TRBV19 and TRBJ2-2; 7 positions agree with TRBD1. J was trimmed by 6 bases and V by 4 bases; bases with no gene match: 2. The germline CDR1 and CDR2 sequences are LNHDA and SQIVND (reference sequence). This CDR3 has 13 residues. The CDR3 region has the DNA TGTGCCAGTAGTAAAGGACAGGCCGGGGAGCTGTTTTTT. It encodes CASSKGQAGELFF.

The DNA of the CDR3 is TGCAGTGCTAGTCGGGGGTCGAGCACCGGGGAGCTGTTTTTT. It translates to CSASRGSSTGELFF. The rearrangement links TRBV20-1 to TRBJ2-2; a weak D match, TRBD2 (6 bases). This CDR3 is 14 amino acids long. From germline, CDR1 is DFQATT and CDR2 SNEGSKA (reference sequence). V lost 3 bases and J 4 bases, leaving 12 bases between the germline ends.

The rearrangement joins TRBV15 to TRBJ1-1, with 10 bases matching TRBD1. The CDR3 has 16 residues. V lost 1 base and J lost 5; bases outside the gene matches: 7. Looked up from germline, CDR1 is LNHNV and CDR2 is YYDKDF (reference sequence). CDR3: CATSRGGQGVGTEAFF. CDR3 bases: TGTGCCACCAGCAGAGGAGGACAGGGGGTAGGGACTGAAGCTTTCTTT.

The chain links TRBV28 to TRBJ1-5; the D is unclear. The germline V gene encodes CDR1 MDHEN and CDR2 SYDVKM. The ends were cut back, 6 bases at V and 0 bases at J, with 12 bases in the middle. The CDR3 has 15 residues. CDR3 nucleotide sequence: TGTGCCAGCAGGACCGAGGGTAGTAGCAATCAGCCCCAGCATTTT. Encoded protein: CASRTEGSSNQPQHF.

A single count supports this clone. The chain combines TRBV7-3 with TRBJ2-2, with a tentative D call TRBD1 (6 bases). Trimming removed 5 bases from V and 1 base from J, with 8 bases in between. Germline CDR1 and CDR2: SGHTA and FQGTGA. The CDR3 length is 14 residues. This CDR3 is CASSPQGNTGELFF. The DNA for the CDR3 is TGTGCCAGCAGCCCACAGGGGAACACCGGGGAGCTGTTTTTT. The full variable domain, rest sourced from reference TRBV7-3 and TRBJ2-2, is GAGVSQTPSNKVTEKGKYVELRCDPISGHTALYWYRQSLGQGPEFLIYFQGTGAADDSGLPNDRFFAVRPEGSVSTLKIQRTERGDSAVYLCASSPQGNTGELFFGEGSRLTVL.

The rearrangement links TRBV4-1 to TRBJ1-6; the match to TRBD1 covers 10 bases. V gave up 5 bases and J gave up 8 bases; unmatched junction bases: 12. There are 17 residues in the CDR3. Germline CDR1 MGHRA, CDR2 YSYEKL. Here the CDR3 reads CASSSSSGTGVYSPLHF. CDR3 nucleotide sequence: TGCGCCAGCAGCTCGAGCTCAGGGACAGGGGTTTATTCACCCCTCCACTTT.

This clone was seen just once. This chain connects TRBV4-1 to TRBJ2-1, with 9 bases fitting TRBD1. The ends lost 0 bases at V and 14 bases at J; junction bases unmatched: 5. CDR3 size: 13 residues. Germline CDR1 reads MGHRA; CDR2 reads YSYEKL. For the CDR3, the DNA is TGCGCCAGCAGCCAAGAGCTCCGGACAGGGGAGTTCTTC. Its protein is CASSQELRTGEFF.

The chain combines TRBV3-1 (or the pseudogene TRBV3-2) with TRBJ2-3; TRBD1 matches 7 bases. The CDR3 runs 16 residues. The germline V gene encodes CDR1 LGHDT and CDR2 YNNKEL (reference sequence). The junction had 7 bases not matched to a gene; V was cut back by 1 base and J by 3 bases. The CDR3 region is CASSQGAKGATDTQYF. The CDR3 region has the DNA TGTGCCAGCAGCCAAGGGGCTAAGGGGGCAACAGATACGCAGTATTTT.

This chain connects TRBV6-5 to TRBJ2-1, with TRBD2 matching over 12 bases. Losses at the gene ends were 3 bases for V and 7 bases for J; bases not matched to a gene: 4. The CDR3 contains 15 residues. CDR1 is MNHEY and CDR2 is SVGAGI in the germline V gene. The CDR3 loop is CASSYLAGGRNEQFF. For the CDR3, the DNA is TGTGCCAGCAGTTATCTAGCGGGGGGGCGGAATGAGCAGTTCTTC.

This chain uses TRBV2 with TRBJ2-6; D is possibly TRBD1 (5 bases). V lost 5 bases and J 0 bases, leaving 11 bases between the germline ends. The CDR3 contains 16 residues. Germline values: CDR1 SNHLY, CDR2 FYNNEI. This CDR3 reads CASSIDRSSGANVLTF. CDR3 nucleotide sequence: TGTGCCAGCAGTATTGACAGAAGCTCTGGGGCCAACGTCCTGACTTTC.

The rearrangement links TRBV11-1 to TRBJ1-4, with no clear D. Germline loops: CDR1 SGHAT, CDR2 FQDESV (reference sequence). The CDR3 covers 14 residues. V lost 5 bases to trimming and J lost 0 bases, with 7 bases between them. For the CDR3, the DNA is TGTGCCAGCAGCCTGGGCGCAACTAATGAAAAACTGTTTTTT. The encoded protein is CASSLGATNEKLFF.

The table lists this clone with a few counts. This chain joins TRBV3-1 (or the pseudogene TRBV3-2) and TRBJ1-3; D call uncertain. Trimming removed 0 bases from V and 3 bases from J, with 9 bases in between. The CDR3 covers 15 residues. CDR1 and CDR2 from the germline V gene are LGHDT and YNNKEL (reference sequence). For the CDR3, the DNA is TGTGCCAGCAGCCAAGAACAGCGGATTGGAAACACCATATATTTT. Amino acids: CASSQEQRIGNTIYF.

DNA of the CDR3: TGTGCCAGCAGTGAACCTGGGAGCGGGGGGGATTACGAGCAGTACTTC. This gives the protein CASSEPGSGGDYEQYF. The chain employs TRBV2 and TRBJ2-7, with TRBD2 matching 10 bases. Losses at the gene ends were 2 bases for V and 4 bases for J; bases not matched to a gene: 8. CDR1 is SNHLY and CDR2 is FYNNEI in the germline V gene. The CDR3 contains 16 residues.

The J gene is TRBJ1-5, the V gene TRBV7-2; 8 bases match TRBD1. Trimming took 5 bases from V and 3 from J; bases not matched to a gene: 9. CDR3 length: 16 amino acids. Per germline, CDR1 SGHTA and CDR2 FQGNSA. CDR3 amino acids: CASSPQTGALNQPQHF. The CDR3 DNA reads TGTGCCAGCAGCCCCCAGACAGGGGCCCTCAATCAGCCCCAGCATTTT.

V usage is TRBV5-1 and J usage is TRBJ2-2, with 11 bases identical to TRBD1. Germline CDR1 and CDR2: SGHRS and YFSETQ. Trimming took 9 bases from V and 8 from J; bases not matched to a gene: 9. The CDR3 contains 14 residues. CDR3 DNA: TGCGCCACCTCAGGACAGGGGGCGATTGGGGAGCTGTTTTTT. Its translation: CATSGQGAIGELFF.

Turning to this clone: Germline and junction disagree at one end, which may indicate a read error. V gene TRBV27 combines with J gene TRBJ2-7; D is uncertain. Germline values: CDR1 MNHEY, CDR2 SMNVEV (reference sequence). This CDR3 contains 15 residues. CDR3 DNA sequence: TGTGCCAGCGGTTTGACACACAGTCCCTCCTACGAGCAGTACTTC. Its translation is CASGLTHSPSYEQYF.

The chain has TRBV13 and TRBJ2-1; TRBD2 aligns across 7 bases. V shed 7 bases and J 2 bases; nucleotides not matched to a gene: 8. CDR1 and CDR2 from the germline V gene are PRHDT and FYEKMQ (reference sequence). There are 15 residues in the CDR3. The CDR3 DNA is TGTGCCAGCACCGCGTGGGGGGGGACCTACAATGAGCAGTTCTTC. Amino acid sequence: CASTAWGGTYNEQFF.